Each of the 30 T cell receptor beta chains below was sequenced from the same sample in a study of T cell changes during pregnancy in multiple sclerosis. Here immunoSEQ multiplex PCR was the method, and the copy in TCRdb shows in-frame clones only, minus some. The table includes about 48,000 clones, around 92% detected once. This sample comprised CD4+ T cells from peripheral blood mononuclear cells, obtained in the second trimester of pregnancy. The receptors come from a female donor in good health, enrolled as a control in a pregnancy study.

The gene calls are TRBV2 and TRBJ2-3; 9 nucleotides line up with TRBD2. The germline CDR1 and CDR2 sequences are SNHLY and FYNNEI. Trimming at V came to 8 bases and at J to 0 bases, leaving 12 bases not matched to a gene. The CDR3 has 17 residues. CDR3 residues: CASQERLGLASTDTQYF. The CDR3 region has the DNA TGTGCCAGCCAAGAGAGATTAGGACTAGCGAGCACAGATACGCAGTATTTT.

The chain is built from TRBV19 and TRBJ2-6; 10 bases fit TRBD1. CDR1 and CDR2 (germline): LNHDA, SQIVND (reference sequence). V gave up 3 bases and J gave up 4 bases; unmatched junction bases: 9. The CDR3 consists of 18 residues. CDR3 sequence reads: CASSISDRGTAGANVLTF. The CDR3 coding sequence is TGTGCCAGTAGTATCTCGGACAGGGGGACAGCAGGGGCCAACGTCCTGACTTTC. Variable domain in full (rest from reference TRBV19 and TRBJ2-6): DGGITQSPKYLFRKEGQNVTLSCEQNLNHDAMYWYRQDPGQGLRLIYYSQIVNDFQKGDIAEGYSVSREKKESFPLTVTSAQKNPTAFYLCASSISDRGTAGANVLTFGAGSRLTVL.

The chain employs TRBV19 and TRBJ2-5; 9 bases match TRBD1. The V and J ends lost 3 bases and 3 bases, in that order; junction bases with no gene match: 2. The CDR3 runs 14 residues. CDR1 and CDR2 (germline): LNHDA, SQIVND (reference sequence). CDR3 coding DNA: TGTGCCAGTAGTATGTGGGACAGGGAAGAGACCCAGTACTTC. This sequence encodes CASSMWDREETQYF.

CDR3 loop: CASSFSGTYQETQYF. Here the CDR3 DNA reads TGTGCCAGCAGTTTTAGCGGAACGTACCAAGAGACCCAGTACTTC. The chain carries TRBV28 and TRBJ2-5; D might be TRBD2 (6 bases). Germline CDR1 reads MDHEN; CDR2 reads SYDVKM. The V end lost 3 bases, the J end lost 0 bases, and 11 bases lay between the germline ends. The CDR3 sequence is 15 residues long.

The CDR3 DNA sequence: TGTGCCAGCAGCCAAGTTGGGGGGATGAAGGGTGGCTACACCTTC. Amino acids: CASSQVGGMKGGYTF. This rearrangement joins TRBV14 to TRBJ1-2; tentative D call: TRBD1 (5 bases). This CDR3 spans 15 amino acids. V lost 1 base, J lost 7 bases, and 16 bases lay in between. CDR1 and CDR2 from the germline V gene are SGHDN and FVKESK.

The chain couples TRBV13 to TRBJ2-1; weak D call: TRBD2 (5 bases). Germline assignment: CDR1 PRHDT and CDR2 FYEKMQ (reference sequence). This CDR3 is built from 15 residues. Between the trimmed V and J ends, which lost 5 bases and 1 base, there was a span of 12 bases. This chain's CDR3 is CASSPWRTSYNEQFF. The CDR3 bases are TGTGCCAGCAGCCCATGGAGGACTTCCTACAATGAGCAGTTCTTC.

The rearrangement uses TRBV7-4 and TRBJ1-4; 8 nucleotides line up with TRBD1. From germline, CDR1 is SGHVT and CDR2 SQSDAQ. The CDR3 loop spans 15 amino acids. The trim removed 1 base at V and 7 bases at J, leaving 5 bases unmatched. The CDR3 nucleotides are TGTGCCAGCAGCTTAGGACAGGGGATGGGTGAAAAACTGTTTTTT. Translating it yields CASSLGQGMGEKLFF.

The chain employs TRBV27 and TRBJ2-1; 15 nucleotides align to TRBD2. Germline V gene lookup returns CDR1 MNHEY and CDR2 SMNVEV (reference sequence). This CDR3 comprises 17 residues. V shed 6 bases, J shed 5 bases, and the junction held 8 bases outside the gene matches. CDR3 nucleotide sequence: TGTGCCAGCAGAAGGACTAGCGGGAGGGTGACTGACAATGAGCAGTTCTTC. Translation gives CASRRTSGRVTDNEQFF.

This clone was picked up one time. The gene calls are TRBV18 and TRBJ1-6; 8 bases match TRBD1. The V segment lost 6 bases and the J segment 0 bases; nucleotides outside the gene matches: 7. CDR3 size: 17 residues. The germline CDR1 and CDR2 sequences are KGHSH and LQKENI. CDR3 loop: CASSEQGGSSYNSPLHF. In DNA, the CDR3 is TGTGCCAGCTCGGAACAGGGGGGAAGCTCCTATAATTCACCCCTCCACTTT. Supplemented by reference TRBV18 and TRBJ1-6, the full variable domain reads NAGVMQNPRHLVRRRGQEARLRCSPMKGHSHVYWYRQLPEEGLKFMVYLQKENIIDESGMPKERFSAEFPKEGPSILRIQQVVRGDSAAYFCASSEQGGSSYNSPLHFGNGTRLTVT.

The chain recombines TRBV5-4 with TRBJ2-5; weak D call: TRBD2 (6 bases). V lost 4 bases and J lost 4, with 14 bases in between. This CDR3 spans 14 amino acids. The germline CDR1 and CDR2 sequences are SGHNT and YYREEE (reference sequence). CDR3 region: CASSQIKEGETQYF. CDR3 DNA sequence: TGTGCCAGCAGCCAGATTAAGGAGGGAGAGACCCAGTACTTC.

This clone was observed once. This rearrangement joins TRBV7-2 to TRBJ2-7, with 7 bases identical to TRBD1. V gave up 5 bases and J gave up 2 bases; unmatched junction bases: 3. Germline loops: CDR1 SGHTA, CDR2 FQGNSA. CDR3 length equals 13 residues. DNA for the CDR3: TGTGCCAGCAGCGTTGGACAGGCCTACGAGCAGTACTTC. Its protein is CASSVGQAYEQYF.

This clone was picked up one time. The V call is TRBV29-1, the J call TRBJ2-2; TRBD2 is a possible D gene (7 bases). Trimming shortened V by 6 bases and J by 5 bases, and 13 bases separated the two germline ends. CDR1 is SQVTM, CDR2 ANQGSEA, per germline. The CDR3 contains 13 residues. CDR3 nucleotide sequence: TGCAGCGTGTGGGCGGGGGCTACCGGGGAGCTGTTTTTT. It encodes CSVWAGATGELFF.

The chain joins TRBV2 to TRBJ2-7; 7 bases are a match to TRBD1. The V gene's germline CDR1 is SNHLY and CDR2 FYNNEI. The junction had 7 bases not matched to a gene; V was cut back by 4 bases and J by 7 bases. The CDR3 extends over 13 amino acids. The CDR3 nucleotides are TGTGCCAGCAGTGGGCAGGGGGTTGGGGAGCAGTACTTC. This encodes CASSGQGVGEQYF.

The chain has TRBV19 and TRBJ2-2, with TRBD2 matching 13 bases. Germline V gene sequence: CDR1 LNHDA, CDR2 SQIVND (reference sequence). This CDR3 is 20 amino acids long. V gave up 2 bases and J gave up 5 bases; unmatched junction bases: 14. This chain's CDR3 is CASSITYGPGLAGQTGELFF. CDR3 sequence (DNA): TGTGCCAGTAGTATAACGTACGGACCGGGACTAGCGGGACAGACCGGGGAGCTGTTTTTT. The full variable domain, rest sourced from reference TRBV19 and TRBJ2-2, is DGGITQSPKYLFRKEGQNVTLSCEQNLNHDAMYWYRQDPGQGLRLIYYSQIVNDFQKGDIAEGYSVSREKKESFPLTVTSAQKNPTAFYLCASSITYGPGLAGQTGELFFGEGSRLTVL.

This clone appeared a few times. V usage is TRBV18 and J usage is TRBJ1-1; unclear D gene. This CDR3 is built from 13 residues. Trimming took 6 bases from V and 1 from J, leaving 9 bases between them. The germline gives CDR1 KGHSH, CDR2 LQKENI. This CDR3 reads CASSPGWNTEAFF. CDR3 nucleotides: TGTGCCAGCTCCCCCGGGTGGAACACTGAAGCTTTCTTT. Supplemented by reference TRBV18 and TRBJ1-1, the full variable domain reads NAGVMQNPRHLVRRRGQEARLRCSPMKGHSHVYWYRQLPEEGLKFMVYLQKENIIDESGMPKERFSAEFPKEGPSILRIQQVVRGDSAAYFCASSPGWNTEAFFGQGTRLTVV.

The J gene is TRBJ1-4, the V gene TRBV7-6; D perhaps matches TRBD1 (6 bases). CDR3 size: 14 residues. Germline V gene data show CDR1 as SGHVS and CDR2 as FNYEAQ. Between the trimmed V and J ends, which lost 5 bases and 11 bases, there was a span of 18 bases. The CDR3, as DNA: TGTGCCAGCAGCCCCAGGGAGGGACAAGGGAAACTGTTTTTT. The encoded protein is CASSPREGQGKLFF. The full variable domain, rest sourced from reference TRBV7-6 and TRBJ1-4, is GAGVSQSPRYKVTKRGQDVALRCDPISGHVSLYWYRQALGQGPEFLTYFNYEAQQDKSGLPNDRFSAERPEGSISTLTIQRTEQRDSAMYRCASSPREGQGKLFFGSGTQLSVL.

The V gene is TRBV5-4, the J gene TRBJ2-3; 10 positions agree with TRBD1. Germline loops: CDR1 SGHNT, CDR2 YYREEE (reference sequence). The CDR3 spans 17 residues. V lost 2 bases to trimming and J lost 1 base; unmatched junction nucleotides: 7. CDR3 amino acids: CASSLDRQGAGTDTQYF. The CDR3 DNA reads TGTGCCAGCAGCTTAGATCGACAGGGGGCGGGCACAGATACGCAGTATTTT.

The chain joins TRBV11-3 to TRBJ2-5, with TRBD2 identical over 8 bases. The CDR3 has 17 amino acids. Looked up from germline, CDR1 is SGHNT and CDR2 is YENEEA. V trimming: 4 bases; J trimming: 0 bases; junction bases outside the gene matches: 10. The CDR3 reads CASSSGGRNRYQETQYF. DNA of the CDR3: TGTGCCAGCAGCTCGGGCGGGAGGAACAGGTACCAAGAGACCCAGTACTTC.

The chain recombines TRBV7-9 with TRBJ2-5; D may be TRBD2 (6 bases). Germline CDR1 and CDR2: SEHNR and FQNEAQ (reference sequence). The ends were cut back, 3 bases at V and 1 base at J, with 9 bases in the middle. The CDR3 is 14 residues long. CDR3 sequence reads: CASSLRDAQETQYF. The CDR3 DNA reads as TGTGCCAGCAGCTTGCGGGACGCCCAAGAGACCCAGTACTTC.

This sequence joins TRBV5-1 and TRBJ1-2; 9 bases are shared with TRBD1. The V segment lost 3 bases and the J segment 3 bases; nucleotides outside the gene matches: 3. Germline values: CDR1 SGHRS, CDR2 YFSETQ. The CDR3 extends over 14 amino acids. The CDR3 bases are TGCGCCAGCAGCTCCCGGGACAGGGACTATGGCTACACCTTC. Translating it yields CASSSRDRDYGYTF.

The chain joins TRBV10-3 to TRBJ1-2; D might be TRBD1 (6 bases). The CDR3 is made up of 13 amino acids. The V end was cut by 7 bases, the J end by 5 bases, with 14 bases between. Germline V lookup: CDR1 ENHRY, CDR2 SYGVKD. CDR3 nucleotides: TGTGCCATCAAGGGGGTCTTGTTTTATGGCTACACCTTC. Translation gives CAIKGVLFYGYTF.

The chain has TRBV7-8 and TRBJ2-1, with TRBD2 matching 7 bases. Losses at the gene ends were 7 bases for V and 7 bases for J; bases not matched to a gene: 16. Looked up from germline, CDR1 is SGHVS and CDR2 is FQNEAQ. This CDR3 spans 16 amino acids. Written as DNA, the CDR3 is TGTGCCAGCACACTGAGTCGACTAGCCTTGAAGAATGAGCAGTTCTTC. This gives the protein CASTLSRLALKNEQFF.

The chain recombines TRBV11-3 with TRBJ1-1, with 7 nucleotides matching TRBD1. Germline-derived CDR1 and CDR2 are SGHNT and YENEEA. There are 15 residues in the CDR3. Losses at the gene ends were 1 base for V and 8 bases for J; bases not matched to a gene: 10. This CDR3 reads CASSLGRGQGGEAFF. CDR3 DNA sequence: TGTGCCAGCAGCTTAGGAAGGGGGCAAGGAGGGGAAGCTTTCTTT.

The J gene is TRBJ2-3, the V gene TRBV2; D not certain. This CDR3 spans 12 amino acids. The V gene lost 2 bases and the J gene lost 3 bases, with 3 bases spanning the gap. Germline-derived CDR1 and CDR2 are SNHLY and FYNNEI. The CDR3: CASSEYTDTQYF. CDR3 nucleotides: TGTGCCAGCAGTGAATATACAGATACGCAGTATTTT.

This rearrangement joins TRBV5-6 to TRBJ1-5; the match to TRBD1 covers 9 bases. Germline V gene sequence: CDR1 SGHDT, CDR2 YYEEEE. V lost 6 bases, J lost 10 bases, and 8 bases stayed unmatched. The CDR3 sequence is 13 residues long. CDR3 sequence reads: CASNRQGESPQHF. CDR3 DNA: TGTGCCAGCAACCGACAGGGGGAATCACCCCAGCATTTT.

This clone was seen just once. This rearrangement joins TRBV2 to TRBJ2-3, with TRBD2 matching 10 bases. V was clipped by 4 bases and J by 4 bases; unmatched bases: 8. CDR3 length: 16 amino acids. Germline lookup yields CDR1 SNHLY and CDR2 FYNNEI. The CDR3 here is CASSVAGTSVSDTQYF. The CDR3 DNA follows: TGTGCCAGCAGTGTCGCCGGGACTAGCGTTTCAGATACGCAGTATTTT. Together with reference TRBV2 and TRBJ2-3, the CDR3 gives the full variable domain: EPEVTQTPSHQVTQMGQEVILRCVPISNHLYFYWYRQILGQKVEFLVSFYNNEISEKSEIFDDQFSVERPDGSNFTLKIRSTKLEDSAMYFCASSVAGTSVSDTQYFGPGTRLTVL.

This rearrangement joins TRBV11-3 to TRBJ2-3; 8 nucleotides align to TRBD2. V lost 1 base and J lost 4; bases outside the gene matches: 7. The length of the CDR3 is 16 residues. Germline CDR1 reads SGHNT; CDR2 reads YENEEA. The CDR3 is CASSLGIGREPDTQYF. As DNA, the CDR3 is TGTGCCAGCAGCTTAGGCATCGGGAGGGAACCAGATACGCAGTATTTT.

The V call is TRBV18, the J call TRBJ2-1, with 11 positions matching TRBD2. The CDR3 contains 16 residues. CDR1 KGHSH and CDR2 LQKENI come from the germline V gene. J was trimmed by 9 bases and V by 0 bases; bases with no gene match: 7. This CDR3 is CASSPPPTSGDGEQFF. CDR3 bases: TGTGCCAGCTCACCACCCCCGACTAGCGGGGATGGTGAGCAGTTCTTC. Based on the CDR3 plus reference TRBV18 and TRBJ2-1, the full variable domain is NAGVMQNPRHLVRRRGQEARLRCSPMKGHSHVYWYRQLPEEGLKFMVYLQKENIIDESGMPKERFSAEFPKEGPSILRIQQVVRGDSAAYFCASSPPPTSGDGEQFFGPGTRLTVL.

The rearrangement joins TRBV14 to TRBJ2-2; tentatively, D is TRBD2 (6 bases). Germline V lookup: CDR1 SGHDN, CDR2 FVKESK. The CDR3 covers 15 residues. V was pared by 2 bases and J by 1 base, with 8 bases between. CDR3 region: CASSQLRGNTGELFF. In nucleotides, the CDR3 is TGTGCCAGCAGCCAATTGCGGGGGAACACCGGGGAGCTGTTTTTT.

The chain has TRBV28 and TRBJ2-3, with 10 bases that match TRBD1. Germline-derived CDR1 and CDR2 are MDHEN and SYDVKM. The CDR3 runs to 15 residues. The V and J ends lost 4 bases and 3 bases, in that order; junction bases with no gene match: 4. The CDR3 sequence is CASSWGTGATDTQYF. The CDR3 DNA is TGTGCCAGCAGTTGGGGGACAGGGGCAACAGATACGCAGTATTTT.